This paragraph reports one T cell receptor beta chain. Its antigen is not known. After removal of 2 bases from V and 2 bases from J, the junction contained 4 bases not matched to a gene. The CDR3 covers 15 residues. Germline V lookup: CDR1 SGHDN, CDR2 FVKESK. The data are from a study of cytomegalovirus exposure and HLA in healthy donors. Study-level points and caveats: It was only CMV serostatus that was available as immune exposure information.

A multiplex PCR was run with 60 Vbeta primers and 13 Jbeta primers. Sequencing used immunoSEQ multiplex PCR; TCRdb keeps in-frame clones, though not all of them. The repertoire includes nearly 200,000 clones, 77% of them detected once, and around 2.2% sits in the top ten. The TCR originated in a woman in her twenties or thirties in good health and CMV-seropositive. The V call is TRBV14, the J call TRBJ1-1, with 8 bases that match TRBD1. The sample comprised PBMCs. CDR3: CASSQRTGPNTEAFF. In nucleotides, the CDR3 is TGTGCCAGCAGCCAAAGGACAGGGCCAAACACTGAAGCTTTCTTT.